A single T cell receptor (beta chain) is shown here with its context. The data were produced by immunoSEQ multiplex PCR, yet TCRdb's version contains in-frame clones alone and is incomplete. Found here are over a million clones, 70% to 80% of them singletons; the top ten hold about 1.5%. This CDR3 region has 13 residues. With 5 bases clipped from V and 2 bases from J, the junction kept 2 bases outside the gene matches. CDR1 is SGHTA, CDR2 FQGTGA, per germline. This sample was included in a study of shared clonotypes between healthy human individuals. This rearrangement joins TRBV7-3 to TRBJ1-2, with 7 bases aligning to TRBD1. This TCR derives from a man in his late teens or twenties in good health. Sequencing input: memory CD4+ T cells sorted from blood. Described subset: CD45RA-negative fraction. CDR3 nucleotides: TGTGCCAGCAGCCGGGACAGAAACTATGGCTACACCTTC. Its translation: CASSRDRNYGYTF.